This is a list of T cell receptor beta chains from one sample in a study of shared clonotypes between healthy human individuals. This table comes from immunoSEQ multiplex PCR, and its TCRdb copy is limited to in-frame clones, with some not included. This table holds about 2.3 million clones, approximately 95% found once. Sequencing used naive CD4+ T cells from PBMCs. All receptors derive from a man younger than 30 in good health. Some clones in this sample may be carry-over from other donors' samples. CDR3s include the opening cysteine and the closing phenylalanine or tryptophan.

V,CDR3
TRBV7-2,CASSIGTSGIRPGETQYF
TRBV2,CASRQVLSDTQYF
TRBV18,CASSTAQGVTEAFF
TRBV11-2,CASQRTFGTDTQYF
TRBV28,CASSTLTGAPREEQFF
TRBV14,CASSQGLRTSGPLSSEQYF
TRBV7-9,CASSFLAGGPEQYF
TRBV6-5,CASSKGGGTQYF
TRBV28,CASQEGADYGYTF
TRBV19,CASRTGDVGNQPQHF
TRBV7-3,CASSLDRGYEQYF
TRBV4-1,CASSHEGQGLSSYNSPLHF
TRBV7-9,CASSSWDYGYTF
TRBV6-6,CASSFRTGGELNEQFF
TRBV4-1,CASSLMSGRNTGELFF
TRBV5-6,CASSSRTSGSVRELFF
TRBV5-1,CASRGGGAEETQYF